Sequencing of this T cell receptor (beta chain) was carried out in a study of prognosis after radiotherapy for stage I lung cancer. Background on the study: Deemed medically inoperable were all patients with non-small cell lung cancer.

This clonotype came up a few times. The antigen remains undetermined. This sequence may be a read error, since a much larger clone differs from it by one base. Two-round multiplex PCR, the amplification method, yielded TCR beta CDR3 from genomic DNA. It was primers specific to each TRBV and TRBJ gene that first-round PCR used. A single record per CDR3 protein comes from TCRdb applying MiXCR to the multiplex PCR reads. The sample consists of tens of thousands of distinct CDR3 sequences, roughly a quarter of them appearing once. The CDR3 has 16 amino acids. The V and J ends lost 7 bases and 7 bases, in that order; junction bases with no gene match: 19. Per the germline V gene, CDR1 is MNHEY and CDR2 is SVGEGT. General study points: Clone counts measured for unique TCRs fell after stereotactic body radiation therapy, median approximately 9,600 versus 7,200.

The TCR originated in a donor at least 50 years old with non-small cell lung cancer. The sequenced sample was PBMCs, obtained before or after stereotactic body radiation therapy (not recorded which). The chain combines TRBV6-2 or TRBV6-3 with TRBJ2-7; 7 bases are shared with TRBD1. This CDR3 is CASTPGSDRTAGEQYF. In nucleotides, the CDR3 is TGTGCCAGCACCCCAGGGTCGGACAGGACGGCCGGTGAGCAGTACTTC.